These 23 T cell receptor beta chains were all obtained from the same sample, sequenced in a study of molecular identifiers for immune sequencing clone quantification. TCRdb reanalysed the PCR reads using MiXCR and keeps one entry per CDR3 protein. This table has 50,000 to 65,000 distinct CDR3 sequences, roughly a quarter appearing once. Sequenced material: naive CD8+ T cells from blood, with Jurkat cell RNA spiked in. Subset: FACS-sorted CD8+CD4-CCR7+CD45RA+ naive T cells. The receptors come from a human donor in good health. Some libraries in this study had Jurkat cell RNA spiked in.

This clonotype was counted many times. This chain connects TRBV5-5 to TRBJ2-7; maybe TRBD1 (6 bases). V lost 3 bases and J lost 2, with 9 bases in between. The CDR3 contains 13 residues. Germline V gives CDR1 SGHKS, CDR2 YYEKEE (reference sequence). The chain's CDR3 is CASSSQGPYEQYF. CDR3 bases: TGTGCCAGCAGCTCACAGGGTCCCTACGAGCAGTACTTC.

Turning to this clonotype: A much larger clone differs by one base, so this may be a read error. The V and J genes are TRBV29-1 and TRBJ2-2, with D unresolved. The CDR3 length is 12 residues. The germline V gene encodes CDR1 SQVTM and CDR2 ANQGSEA. The CDR3 bases are TGCAGCGTTGAGGGCCTCACCAGGGAGCTGTTTTTT. Its translation: CSVEGLTRELFF.

The V gene is TRBV27, the J gene TRBJ2-3; perhaps TRBD2 as D (5 bases). Germline-derived CDR1 and CDR2 are MNHEY and SMNVEV (reference sequence). The V and J ends lost 3 bases and 1 base respectively, with 17 bases between them. CDR3 size: 17 residues. In DNA, the CDR3 is TGTGCCAGCAGTTTCGTGGCCCAAGACTACGGCACAGATACGCAGTATTTT. Its protein product is CASSFVAQDYGTDTQYF.

This clonotype appeared many times. The CDR3 coding sequence is TGTGCCAGCTCCTCCCCCGGCGAGGCGCAGTATTTT. Translating gives CASSSPGEAQYF. V gene TRBV6-6 combines with J gene TRBJ2-3; unclear D gene. Germline CDR1 MNHNY, CDR2 SVGAGI (reference sequence). The CDR3 is 12 residues long. The V gene lost 8 bases and the J gene lost 10 bases, with 16 bases spanning the gap.

Comment on this clonotype: This clone may be a read error of a much larger clone one base away. J is TRBJ2-1 and V is TRBV5-1; 7 bases map to TRBD2. Germline-derived CDR1 and CDR2 are SGHRS and YFSETQ. CDR3 length equals 15 residues. The CDR3 DNA follows: TGCGCCAGCAGCTTGGTAGGCGGGGACTACAATGAGCGGTTCTTC. It specifies CASSLVGGDYNERFF.

This clonotype was detected many times. The rearrangement uses TRBV29-1 and TRBJ2-7, with 9 positions matching TRBD2. J was trimmed by 2 bases and V by 4 bases; bases with no gene match: 6. Germline CDR1 is SQVTM and CDR2 is ANQGSEA. The CDR3 extends over 14 amino acids. The CDR3 protein is CSVVVAGGTYEQYF. CDR3 coding DNA: TGCAGCGTTGTGGTGGCGGGGGGGACCTACGAGCAGTACTTC.

This clonotype has just a few counts. A much larger clone lies one base from this, so it may be a read error. The gene calls are TRBV4-2 and TRBJ2-5, with a tentative D call TRBD2 (6 bases). The CDR3 length is 13 residues. Germline V gene lookup returns CDR1 LGHNA and CDR2 YNFKEQ. CDR3 sequence: CASSQTSQETPYF. The DNA of the CDR3 is TGTGCCAGCAGCCAAACTAGCCAAGAGACCCCGTACTTC.

Worth noting for this clonotype: The germline gene is not matched at one end of the junction; a read error may be the cause. The genes are TRBV13 and TRBJ2-7; TRBD1 matches at 7 bases. The CDR3 length is 15 residues. Looked up from germline, CDR1 is PRHDT and CDR2 is FYEKMQ (reference sequence). The CDR3 nucleotides read TGTGCCGGCAGATCAACCGGGACAGACTCCTACGAGCAGTACTTC. The encoded protein is CAGRSTGTDSYEQYF.

This clonotype came up a few times. This sequence joins TRBV6-2 or TRBV6-3 and TRBJ2-7; TRBD2 agrees at 9 bases. CDR1 and CDR2 from the germline V gene are MNHEY and SVGEGT. V shed 9 bases and J 6 bases; nucleotides not matched to a gene: 15. The CDR3 is made up of 15 amino acids. The CDR3 DNA sequence: TGTGCCAGTACGGTGGCGGGAGGGCCTGATCCCGAGCAGTACTTC. Protein sequence: CASTVAGGPDPEQYF.

This clonotype appeared a few times. The chain links TRBV4-3 to TRBJ2-7, with 14 nucleotides matching TRBD2. V was clipped by 0 bases and J by 4 bases; unmatched bases: 2. Germline V gene lookup returns CDR1 LGHNA and CDR2 YSLEER. The CDR3 covers 16 residues. CDR3 sequence reads: CASSQDRTSGRYEQYF. The CDR3 region has the DNA TGCGCCAGCAGCCAAGATCGGACTAGCGGGAGGTACGAGCAGTACTTC.

This clonotype was found many times. The chain uses TRBV5-6 and TRBJ1-4; TRBD1 is a possible D gene (6 bases). Trimming took 2 bases from V and 8 from J, leaving 7 bases between them. This CDR3 comprises 12 residues. The germline V gene has CDR1 SGHDT and CDR2 YYEEEE. This CDR3 reads CASSFDREKLFF. CDR3 DNA sequence: TGTGCCAGCAGCTTCGACAGGGAAAAACTGTTTTTT. The full variable domain, its missing parts supplied by reference TRBV5-6 and TRBJ1-4, is DAGVTQSPTHLIKTRGQQVTLRCSPKSGHDTVSWYQQALGQGPQFIFQYYEEEERQRGNFPDRFSGHQFPNYSSELNVNALLLGDSALYLCASSFDREKLFFGSGTQLSVL.

Notes on this clonotype: Just one base apart from a much larger clone, this may be a read error. J is TRBJ2-7 and V is TRBV13, with TRBD2 matching 7 bases. This CDR3 spans 14 amino acids. CDR1 is PRHDT, CDR2 FYEKMQ, per germline (reference sequence). Here the CDR3 DNA reads TGTGCCAGCCGCTTAATGGGAGGGCCCTACGAGCAGTACTTC. Protein product: CASRLMGGPYEQYF.

The gene calls are TRBV11-3 and TRBJ2-1; D perhaps matches TRBD2 (5 bases). V gave up 5 bases and J gave up 3 bases, with 11 bases separating them. The CDR3 length is 14 residues. CDR1 is SGHNT and CDR2 is YENEEA in the germline V gene. CDR3 residues: CASSPDLNYNEQFF. The CDR3 DNA reads as TGTGCCAGCAGCCCGGACTTAAACTACAATGAGCAGTTCTTC.

This clonotype was seen at least ten times. The J gene is TRBJ2-2, the V gene TRBV20-1; D is unresolved. Trimming removed 1 base from V and 7 bases from J, with 1 base in between. CDR3 length equals 10 residues. CDR1 is DFQATT, CDR2 SNEGSKA, per germline (reference sequence). The CDR3 coding sequence is TGCAGTGCTAGAGGCGGGGAGCTGTTTTTT. It yields the protein CSARGGELFF.

The V gene is TRBV7-9, the J gene TRBJ1-1, with 7 bases identical to TRBD1. V lost 8 bases and J lost 3; bases outside the gene matches: 18. The germline V gene has CDR1 SEHNR and CDR2 FQNEAQ (reference sequence). This CDR3 spans 17 amino acids. The CDR3 reads CASRPPPRGPPHTEAFF. The CDR3 DNA reads TGTGCCAGCCGCCCCCCCCCAAGGGGGCCGCCGCACACTGAAGCTTTCTTT.

Concerning this clonotype itself: This could be a read error, since a much larger clone is one nucleotide away. The chain recombines TRBV25-1 with TRBJ2-7; tentative D call: TRBD2 (6 bases). CDR1 is MGHDK, CDR2 SYGVNS, per germline. V lost 6 bases and J lost 0, with 15 bases in between. This CDR3 comprises 15 residues. The chain's CDR3 is CASSGDSEGSYEQYF. CDR3 DNA sequence: TGTGCCAGCAGCGGGGACTCCGAAGGCTCCTACGAGCAGTACTTC.

At least ten counts were recorded for this clonotype. The chain has TRBV30 and TRBJ2-2; the D is unclear. V was clipped by 0 bases and J by 0 bases, with 8 bases between them. CDR1 and CDR2 from the germline V gene are GTSNPN and SVGIG (reference sequence). This CDR3 has 15 amino acids. The CDR3 spells CAWSVRNANTGELFF. CDR3 nucleotides: TGTGCCTGGAGTGTACGGAATGCGAACACCGGGGAGCTGTTTTTT. The entire variable domain, with the rest obtained from reference TRBV30 and TRBJ2-2, is as follows: SQTIHQWPATLVQPVGSPLSLECTVEGTSNPNLYWYRQAAGRGLQLLFYSVGIGQISSEVPQNLSASRPQDRQFILSSKKLLLSDSGFYLCAWSVRNANTGELFFGEGSRLTVL.

This clonotype has just a few counts. The chain is built from TRBV3-1 and TRBJ1-2, with 7 bases lining up with TRBD1. Trimming cost V 3 bases and J 4 bases; bases outside gene matches: 8. The CDR3 is 15 residues long. Germline V lookup: CDR1 LGHDT, CDR2 YNNKEL (reference sequence). The CDR3 loop reads CASSHSTDRLYGYTF. DNA of the CDR3: TGTGCCAGCAGCCATAGCACGGACAGGCTCTATGGCTACACCTTC.

Details on this clonotype: One end of the junction fails to match germline, which may point to a read error. This rearrangement joins TRBV2 to TRBJ2-7; possible D gene TRBD2, 6 bases. The CDR3 covers 15 residues. Per the germline V gene, CDR1 is SNHLY and CDR2 is FYNNEI. The DNA of the CDR3 is TGTGCCAGCCGCGGGGCTGACCAACCATCCTACGAGCAGCACTTC. This gives the protein CASRGADQPSYEQHF.

Ten or more counts support this clonotype. V usage is TRBV15 and J usage is TRBJ1-3, with D possibly being TRBD1 (5 bases). V dropped 5 bases and J dropped 2 bases, with 10 bases sitting between them. The CDR3 has 14 residues. Germline V gene sequence: CDR1 LNHNV, CDR2 YYDKDF (reference sequence). The CDR3, as DNA: TGTGCCACCAGCTACCGGGGCCCTGGAAACACCATATATTTT. Its protein is CATSYRGPGNTIYF.

This clonotype appeared many times. V usage is TRBV5-1 and J usage is TRBJ2-2; 8 positions agree with TRBD1. After removal of 3 bases from V and 4 bases from J, the junction contained 2 bases not matched to a gene. In germline, CDR1 is SGHRS, CDR2 YFSETQ. The CDR3 sequence is 14 residues long. CDR3 sequence: CASSWTGSTGELFF. DNA of the CDR3: TGCGCCAGCAGCTGGACAGGGTCCACCGGGGAGCTGTTTTTT.

This rearrangement joins TRBV11-3 to TRBJ1-1, with unresolved D. This CDR3 comprises 13 residues. V gave up 3 bases and J gave up 7 bases, with 12 bases separating them. Germline V gene sequence: CDR1 SGHNT, CDR2 YENEEA. The CDR3 spells CASSLVSTGEAFF. CDR3 nucleotides: TGTGCCAGCAGCTTGGTTTCGACCGGTGAAGCTTTCTTT.

The CDR3 coding sequence is TGTGCCGGACGGGATGGCGCCTCTAGCACAGATACGCAGTATTTT. This codes for CAGRDGASSTDTQYF. The chain links TRBV2 to TRBJ2-3; possible D gene TRBD2, 5 bases. V was pared by 11 bases and J by 0 bases, with 18 bases between. Per the germline V gene, CDR1 is SNHLY and CDR2 is FYNNEI. This CDR3 is 15 amino acids long.